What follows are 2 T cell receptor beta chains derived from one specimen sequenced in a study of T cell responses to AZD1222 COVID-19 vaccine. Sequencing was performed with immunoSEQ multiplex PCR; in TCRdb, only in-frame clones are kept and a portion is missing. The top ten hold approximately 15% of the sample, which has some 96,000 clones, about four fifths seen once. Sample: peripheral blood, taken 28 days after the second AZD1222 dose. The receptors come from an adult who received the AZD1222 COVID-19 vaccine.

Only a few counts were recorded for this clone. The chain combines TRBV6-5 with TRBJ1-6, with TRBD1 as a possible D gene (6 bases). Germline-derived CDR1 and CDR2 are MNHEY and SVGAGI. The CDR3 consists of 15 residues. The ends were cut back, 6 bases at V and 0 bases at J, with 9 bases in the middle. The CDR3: CASSPRGSYNSPLHF. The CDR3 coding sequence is TGTGCCAGCAGCCCCAGGGGCTCCTATAATTCACCCCTCCACTTT.

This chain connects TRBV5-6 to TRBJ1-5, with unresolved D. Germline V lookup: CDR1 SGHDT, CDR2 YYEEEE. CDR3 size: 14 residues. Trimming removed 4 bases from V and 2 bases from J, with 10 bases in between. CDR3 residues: CASSQGRGNQPQHF. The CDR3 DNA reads TGTGCCAGCAGCCAAGGGAGGGGCAATCAGCCCCAGCATTTT.